Each of the 32 T cell receptor beta chains below was sequenced from the same sample in a study of control samples from healthy donors and cancer patients. TCRdb keeps only in-frame clones here, not all; method: immunoSEQ multiplex PCR. The sample holds about 28,000 clones; 91% are singletons and the top ten take 12%. Sequencing was done on a sample of PBMCs. The receptors come from a man in his fifties with lung cancer.

The chain uses TRBV5-1 and TRBJ1-1; a possible D gene is TRBD1 (6 bases). CDR1 SGHRS and CDR2 YFSETQ come from the germline V gene. Between the trimmed V and J ends, which lost 6 bases and 4 bases, there was a span of 13 bases. The length of the CDR3 is 13 residues. CDR3 protein: CASNRDLGTEAFF. Here the CDR3 DNA reads TGCGCCAGCAACAGGGACTTGGGCACTGAAGCTTTCTTT.

The CDR3 region is CASSYRDRGRSEQFF. Written as DNA, the CDR3 is TGTGCCAGCAGTTATAGGGACAGGGGTAGGAGTGAGCAGTTCTTC. The chain uses TRBV6-5 and TRBJ2-1, with 10 bases that match TRBD1. Germline V gene lookup returns CDR1 MNHEY and CDR2 SVGAGI. V shed 3 bases, J shed 9 bases, and the junction held 8 bases outside the gene matches. The length of the CDR3 is 15 residues.

This clone was seen only once. This chain connects TRBV5-1 to TRBJ1-5; maybe TRBD1 (6 bases). The CDR3 runs 15 residues. Looked up from germline, CDR1 is SGHRS and CDR2 is YFSETQ. Between the trimmed V and J ends, which lost 1 base and 7 bases, there was a span of 15 bases. This chain's CDR3 is CASSLSAGAGQPQHF. The DNA of the CDR3 is TGCGCCAGCAGCTTGAGCGCAGGGGCAGGGCAGCCCCAGCATTTT.

As regards this clone: The sample contains more than one DNA sequence encoding this CDR3. The chain is built from TRBV5-1 and TRBJ1-4; D remains unclear. Per the germline V gene, CDR1 is SGHRS and CDR2 is YFSETQ. The CDR3 is made up of 14 amino acids. V was pared by 2 bases and J by 8 bases, with 13 bases between. The CDR3 is CASSLGRRDEKLFF. The CDR3 nucleotides read TGCGCCAGCAGCTTAGGGAGGAGAGACGAAAAACTGTTTTTT. The entire variable domain, with the rest obtained from reference TRBV5-1 and TRBJ1-4, is as follows: KAGVTQTPRYLIKTRGQQVTLSCSPISGHRSVSWYQQTPGQGLQFLFEYFSETQRNKGNFPGRFSGRQFSNSRSEMNVSTLELGDSALYLCASSLGRRDEKLFFGSGTQLSVL.

This chain joins TRBV29-1 and TRBJ1-4, with TRBD1 matching 8 bases. The CDR3 runs 14 residues. The V gene's germline CDR1 is SQVTM and CDR2 ANQGSEA. V lost 5 bases to trimming and J lost 6 bases; unmatched junction nucleotides: 8. The CDR3 loop reads CSVKWTGWDEKLFF. CDR3 sequence (DNA): TGCAGCGTTAAATGGACAGGGTGGGATGAAAAACTGTTTTTT.

J is TRBJ2-6 and V is TRBV25-1, with D tentatively TRBD1 (6 bases). This CDR3 comprises 16 residues. Looked up from germline, CDR1 is MGHDK and CDR2 is SYGVNS. The V gene lost 3 bases and the J gene lost 0 bases, with 9 bases spanning the gap. CDR3 sequence reads: CASSDRTDSGANVLTF. CDR3 coding DNA: TGTGCCAGCAGTGACAGGACAGACTCTGGGGCCAACGTCCTGACTTTC.

The rearrangement joins TRBV2 to TRBJ1-2; 9 nucleotides agree with TRBD1. After removal of 8 bases from V and 8 bases from J, the junction contained 6 bases not matched to a gene. From germline, CDR1 is SNHLY and CDR2 FYNNEI. The CDR3 runs to 12 residues. Here the CDR3 DNA reads TGTGCCAGCCAGGGACAGGGAAGGGGCTACACCTTC. Translation gives CASQGQGRGYTF.

The table lists this clone with a few counts. This chain links TRBV7-3 with TRBJ2-2, with no clear D. CDR3 size: 12 residues. The germline V gene encodes CDR1 SGHTA and CDR2 FQGTGA. The V end was cut by 5 bases, the J end by 5 bases, with 6 bases between. CDR3: CASSPETGELFF. The CDR3 nucleotides read TGTGCCAGCAGCCCGGAAACCGGGGAGCTGTTTTTT.

The chain uses TRBV7-3 and TRBJ2-6; 7 bases align to TRBD1. This CDR3 is 18 amino acids long. V shed 0 bases, J shed 2 bases, and the junction held 7 bases outside the gene matches. Germline lookup yields CDR1 SGHTA and CDR2 FQGTGA. CDR3 DNA sequence: TGTGCCAGCAGCTTAACGAACAGGGGAAACCCTGGGGCCAACGTCCTGACTTTC. Translating it yields CASSLTNRGNPGANVLTF.

This sequence joins TRBV3-1 (or the pseudogene TRBV3-2) and TRBJ2-1; 13 positions agree with TRBD2. V was pared by 0 bases and J by 7 bases, with 9 bases of the junction left unmatched. The CDR3 covers 18 residues. Looked up from germline, CDR1 is LGHDT and CDR2 is YNNKEL (reference sequence). This chain's CDR3 is CASSQDVETSGGRNEQFF. The CDR3, as DNA: TGTGCCAGCAGCCAAGATGTAGAGACTAGCGGGGGGCGAAATGAGCAGTTCTTC.

The V call is TRBV4-1, the J call TRBJ1-6, with 7 positions matching TRBD1. CDR1 is MGHRA and CDR2 is YSYEKL in the germline V gene. This CDR3 has 15 residues. V gave up 4 bases and J gave up 10 bases; unmatched junction bases: 10. The CDR3 nucleotides read TGCGCCAGCAGCCCCGACAGGGAGGGACGATCACCCCTCCACTTT. Protein sequence: CASSPDREGRSPLHF.

The rearrangement links TRBV18 to TRBJ2-2, with 7 nucleotides matching TRBD1. The J segment lost 6 bases and the V segment lost 3 bases, leaving 7 bases of the junction unmatched. The germline CDR1 and CDR2 sequences are KGHSH and LQKENI. The CDR3 has 15 residues. The CDR3 region is CASSPLATGPGELFF. DNA of the CDR3: TGTGCCAGCTCACCCCTCGCGACAGGGCCCGGGGAGCTGTTTTTT.

The rearrangement joins TRBV3-1 (or the pseudogene TRBV3-2) to TRBJ2-1; D remains unclear. The CDR3 is made up of 14 amino acids. Looked up from germline, CDR1 is LGHDT and CDR2 is YNNKEL (reference sequence). V was shortened by 4 bases and J by 6 bases, with 13 bases between the two germline ends. CDR3 nucleotides: TGTGCCAGCAGCCCAAGAAACAGCGTCAATGAGCAGTTCTTC. Its protein is CASSPRNSVNEQFF.

The chain carries TRBV25-1 and TRBJ2-2, with D perhaps matching TRBD1 or TRBD2 (6 bases each). The ends were cut back, 5 bases at V and 3 bases at J, with 13 bases in the middle. From germline, CDR1 is MGHDK and CDR2 SYGVNS. This CDR3 has 15 residues. The CDR3 protein is CASSSGGDYTGELFF. CDR3 in DNA: TGTGCCAGCAGTTCCGGGGGCGATTACACCGGGGAGCTGTTTTTT.

The V gene is TRBV14, the J gene TRBJ2-1; perhaps TRBD1 as D (6 bases). V was shortened by 1 base and J by 12 bases, with 19 bases between the two germline ends. From germline, CDR1 is SGHDN and CDR2 FVKESK. CDR3 size: 15 residues. For the CDR3, the DNA is TGTGCCAGCAGCCAAGTGCCAGGGGTTGTAGTCGGGCAGTTCTTC. As protein: CASSQVPGVVVGQFF.

This sequence joins TRBV7-3 and TRBJ1-2; 8 bases match TRBD1. This CDR3 comprises 14 residues. CDR1 is SGHTA and CDR2 is FQGTGA in the germline V gene. V shed 5 bases and J 4 bases; nucleotides not matched to a gene: 6. CDR3 residues: CASSIGQGGYGYTF. CDR3 DNA sequence: TGTGCCAGCAGCATCGGACAGGGAGGCTATGGCTACACCTTC. The variable domain in full, completed from reference TRBV7-3 and TRBJ1-2, reads GAGVSQTPSNKVTEKGKYVELRCDPISGHTALYWYRQSLGQGPEFLIYFQGTGAADDSGLPNDRFFAVRPEGSVSTLKIQRTERGDSAVYLCASSIGQGGYGYTFGSGTRLTVV.

The rearrangement joins TRBV12-3 or TRBV12-4 to TRBJ1-1; 7 bases agree with TRBD1. The CDR3 is made up of 12 amino acids. The V segment lost 4 bases and the J segment 6 bases; nucleotides outside the gene matches: 2. The CDR3 nucleotides are TGTGCCAGCAGTTACGGGACAGCTGAAGCTTTCTTT. This encodes CASSYGTAEAFF.

The chain carries TRBV19 and TRBJ2-5; 9 positions agree with TRBD2. The CDR3 runs to 14 residues. Trimming removed 8 bases from V and 6 bases from J; junction bases left unmatched: 10. Germline-derived CDR1 and CDR2 are LNHDA and SQIVND (reference sequence). The CDR3 bases are TGTGCCAGTGGCGCTAGCGGGGCCATAAAGACCCAGTACTTC. It encodes CASGASGAIKTQYF.

CDR3 region: CASSTGQGAVNYGYTF. CDR3 bases: TGTGCCAGCAGCACGGGACAGGGGGCGGTCAACTATGGCTACACCTTC. The chain uses TRBV5-4 and TRBJ1-2; TRBD1 agrees at 12 bases. This CDR3 contains 16 residues. Per the germline V gene, CDR1 is SGHNT and CDR2 is YYREEE (reference sequence). With 4 bases clipped from V and 2 bases from J, the junction kept 6 bases outside the gene matches. Full variable domain (missing parts from reference TRBV5-4 and TRBJ1-2): ETGVTQSPTHLIKTRGQQVTLRCSSQSGHNTVSWYQQALGQGPQFIFQYYREEENGRGNFPPRFSGLQFPNYSSELNVNALELDDSALYLCASSTGQGAVNYGYTFGSGTRLTVV.

The rearrangement joins TRBV7-9 to TRBJ2-7; possibly TRBD1 for D (6 bases). This CDR3 contains 14 residues. Germline values: CDR1 SEHNR, CDR2 FQNEAQ (reference sequence). V was trimmed by 4 bases and J by 6 bases, leaving 16 bases between them. The CDR3 reads CASSSDSKPLEQYF. CDR3 sequence (DNA): TGTGCCAGCAGCTCGGACAGTAAGCCCCTCGAGCAGTACTTC.

CDR3 loop: CSVGAGADIQYF. The DNA for the CDR3 is TGCAGCGTGGGGGCAGGGGCGGACATTCAGTACTTC. The rearrangement joins TRBV29-1 to TRBJ2-4; perhaps TRBD1 as D (6 bases). CDR3 length: 12 residues. Germline V gene sequence: CDR1 SQVTM, CDR2 ANQGSEA. V lost 6 bases and J 8 bases, leaving 14 bases between the germline ends.

This clone was seen a few times. The genes are TRBV7-9 and TRBJ1-1; D unresolved. V was pared by 2 bases and J by 4 bases, with 5 bases between. There are 12 residues in the CDR3. CDR1 SEHNR and CDR2 FQNEAQ come from the germline V gene (reference sequence). CDR3 protein: CASSLQATEAFF. The CDR3 DNA reads as TGTGCCAGCAGCTTACAGGCCACTGAAGCTTTCTTT.

V gene TRBV7-2 combines with J gene TRBJ1-1; 9 nucleotides match TRBD1. CDR1 SGHTA and CDR2 FQGNSA come from the germline V gene. J lost 1 base, V lost 5 bases, and 2 bases had no gene match. This CDR3 is 14 amino acids long. The CDR3 nucleotides are TGTGCCAGCAGCCCGGACAGGGGGAACACTGAAGCTTTCTTT. The encoded protein is CASSPDRGNTEAFF.

This clone was seen a few times. The gene calls are TRBV6-1 and TRBJ1-4; no clear D gene. V lost 3 bases, J lost 0 bases, and 8 bases lay in between. The CDR3 totals 15 residues. Germline V gives CDR1 MNHNS, CDR2 SASEGT. CDR3 in DNA: TGTGCCAGCAGTGATTACAGTGCAACTAATGAAAAACTGTTTTTT. This codes for CASSDYSATNEKLFF.

In its sample, this clone was seen once. Other DNA sequences in this specimen translate into the identical CDR3. The chain employs TRBV29-1 and TRBJ2-7; 9 bases line up with TRBD1. Germline V gene data show CDR1 as SQVTM and CDR2 as ANQGSEA. V dropped 5 bases and J dropped 4; count of bases not matched to a gene: 9. This CDR3 comprises 14 residues. The CDR3, as DNA: TGCAGCGTTTTCCGGGACAGGGCAGGTTACGAGCAGTACTTC. Translating gives CSVFRDRAGYEQYF.

This chain joins TRBV6-2 or TRBV6-3 and TRBJ2-3; no reliable D call. The CDR3 consists of 18 residues. Trimming stripped 5 bases from V and 2 bases from J, with 23 bases between. In germline, CDR1 is MNHEY, CDR2 SVGEGT. The CDR3, as DNA: TGTGCCAGCAGTCCAAGTGGTACTACTCGAAGTTACACAGATACGCAGTATTTT. It yields the protein CASSPSGTTRSYTDTQYF.

This chain links TRBV11-2 with TRBJ1-2, with D maybe TRBD1 (6 bases). CDR1 is SGHAT, CDR2 FQNNGV, per germline. The CDR3 runs 14 residues. The V end lost 0 bases, the J end lost 8 bases, and 13 bases lay between the germline ends. CDR3 loop: CASSLEQGGAGYTF. The CDR3 DNA is TGTGCCAGCAGCTTAGAACAGGGAGGGGCCGGCTACACCTTC.

The J gene is TRBJ2-2, the V gene TRBV30; D is perhaps TRBD1 (6 bases). With 8 bases removed from V and 7 bases from J, the gap between germline ends came to 17 bases. The CDR3 sequence is 13 residues long. Per the germline V gene, CDR1 is GTSNPN and CDR2 is SVGIG (reference sequence). CDR3 sequence reads: CAGTHRGYGELFF. The CDR3 region has the DNA TGTGCCGGGACACACCGAGGGTACGGGGAGCTGTTTTTT.

V usage is TRBV9 and J usage is TRBJ2-5; 13 bases align to TRBD2. This CDR3 spans 16 amino acids. V was pared by 3 bases and J by 4 bases, with 6 bases of the junction left unmatched. Germline CDR1 reads SGDLS; CDR2 reads YYNGEE. CDR3 DNA: TGTGCCAGCAGCGACCGACTAGCGGGGGGCCTAGAGACCCAGTACTTC. Encoded protein: CASSDRLAGGLETQYF.

The chain recombines TRBV7-9 with TRBJ2-2; 7 bases are a match to TRBD1. Germline assignment: CDR1 SEHNR and CDR2 FQNEAQ (reference sequence). There are 14 residues in the CDR3. With V trimmed by 5 bases and J by 6 bases, 6 bases remained unmatched. The CDR3: CASSLDRASGELFF. The CDR3 DNA reads as TGTGCCAGCAGCCTCGACAGGGCGTCCGGGGAGCTGTTTTTT. Full variable domain (outside the CDR3, taken from reference TRBV7-9 and TRBJ2-2): DTGVSQNPRHKITKRGQNVTFRCDPISEHNRLYWYRQTLGQGPEFLTYFQNEAQLEKSRLLSDRFSAERPKGSFSTLEIQRTEQGDSAMYLCASSLDRASGELFFGEGSRLTVL.

This sequence joins TRBV9 and TRBJ2-1, with D maybe TRBD2 (6 bases). CDR3 size: 16 residues. V shed 0 bases and J shed 0 bases, with 10 bases lying between them. Germline V gene lookup returns CDR1 SGDLS and CDR2 YYNGEE. CDR3 sequence reads: CASSVVEGVSYNEQFF. As DNA, the CDR3 is TGTGCCAGCAGCGTAGTGGAGGGCGTCTCCTACAATGAGCAGTTCTTC.

This clone appeared a few times. The sample has other DNA sequences that encode this CDR3 too. The chain uses TRBV7-2 and TRBJ2-1; D is ambiguous. V dropped 3 bases and J dropped 4 bases, with 7 bases sitting between them. Germline V lookup: CDR1 SGHTA, CDR2 FQGNSA. The CDR3 extends over 13 amino acids. CDR3 protein: CASSLDQYNEQFF. The CDR3 nucleotides are TGTGCCAGCAGCTTGGACCAGTACAATGAGCAGTTCTTC.